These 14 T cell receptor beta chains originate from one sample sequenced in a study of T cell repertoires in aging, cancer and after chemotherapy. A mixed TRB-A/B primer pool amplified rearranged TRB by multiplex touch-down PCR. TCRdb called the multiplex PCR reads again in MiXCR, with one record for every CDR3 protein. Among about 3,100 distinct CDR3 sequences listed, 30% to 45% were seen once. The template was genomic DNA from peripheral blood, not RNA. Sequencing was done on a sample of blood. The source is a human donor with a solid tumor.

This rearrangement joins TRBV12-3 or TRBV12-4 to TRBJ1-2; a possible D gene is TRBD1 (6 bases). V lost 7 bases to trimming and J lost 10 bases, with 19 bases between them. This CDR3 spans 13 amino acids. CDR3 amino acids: CASTLRGAQDYTF. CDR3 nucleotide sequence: TGTGCCAGCACCCTAAGGGGGGCGCAAGACTACACCTTC.

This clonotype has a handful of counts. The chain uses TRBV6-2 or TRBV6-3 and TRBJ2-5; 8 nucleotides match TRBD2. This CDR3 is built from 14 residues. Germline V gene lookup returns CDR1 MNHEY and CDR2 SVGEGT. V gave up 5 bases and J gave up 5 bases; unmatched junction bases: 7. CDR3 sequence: CASSAGLEAETQYF. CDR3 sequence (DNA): TGTGCCAGCAGTGCGGGACTAGAGGCGGAGACCCAGTACTTC.

The CDR3 DNA follows: TGTGCCAGCAGCCGCGTCGGACGGGACTACGAGCAGTACTTC. Translation gives CASSRVGRDYEQYF. V is TRBV5-7 and J is TRBJ2-7; the D gene is possibly TRBD2 (5 bases). TRBV5-7 is an ORF, and what it does is uncertain. CDR3 length: 14 residues. V lost 4 bases, J lost 3 bases, and 14 bases lay in between.

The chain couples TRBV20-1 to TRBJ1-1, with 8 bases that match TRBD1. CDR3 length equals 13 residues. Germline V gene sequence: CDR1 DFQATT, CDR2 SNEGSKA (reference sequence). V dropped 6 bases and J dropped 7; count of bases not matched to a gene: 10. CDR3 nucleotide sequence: TGCAGTGCCCACGGACAGGGCAGGGGTGAAGCTTTCTTT. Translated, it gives CSAHGQGRGEAFF.

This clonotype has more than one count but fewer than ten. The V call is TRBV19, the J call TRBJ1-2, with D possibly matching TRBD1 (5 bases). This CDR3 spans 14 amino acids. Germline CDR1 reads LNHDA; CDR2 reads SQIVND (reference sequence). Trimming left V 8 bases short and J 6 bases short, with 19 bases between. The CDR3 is CASSLGTPSDGYTF. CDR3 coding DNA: TGTGCCAGTTCATTGGGGACTCCAAGCGATGGCTACACCTTC.

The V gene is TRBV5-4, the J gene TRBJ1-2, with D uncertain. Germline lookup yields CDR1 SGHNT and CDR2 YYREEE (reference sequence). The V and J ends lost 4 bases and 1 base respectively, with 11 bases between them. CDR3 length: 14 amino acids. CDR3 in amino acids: CASSPDGGNYGYTF. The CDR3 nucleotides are TGTGCCAGCAGCCCCGACGGCGGTAACTATGGCTACACCTTC. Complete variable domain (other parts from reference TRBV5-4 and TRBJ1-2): ETGVTQSPTHLIKTRGQQVTLRCSSQSGHNTVSWYQQALGQGPQFIFQYYREEENGRGNFPPRFSGLQFPNYSSELNVNALELDDSALYLCASSPDGGNYGYTFGSGTRLTVV.

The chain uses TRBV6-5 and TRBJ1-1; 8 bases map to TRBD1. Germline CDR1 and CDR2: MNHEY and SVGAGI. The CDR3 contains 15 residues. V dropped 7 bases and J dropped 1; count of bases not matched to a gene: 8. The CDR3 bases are TGTGCCAGCACCGACAGGGGACCCACGAACACTGAAGCTTTCTTT. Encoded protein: CASTDRGPTNTEAFF.

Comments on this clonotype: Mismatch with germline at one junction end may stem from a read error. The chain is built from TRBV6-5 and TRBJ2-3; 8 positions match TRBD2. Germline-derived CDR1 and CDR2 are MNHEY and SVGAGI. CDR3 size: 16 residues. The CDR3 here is CACSWGTRVSTDTQYF. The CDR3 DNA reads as TGTGCCTGCAGTTGGGGGACTAGGGTGAGCACAGATACGCAGTATTTT.

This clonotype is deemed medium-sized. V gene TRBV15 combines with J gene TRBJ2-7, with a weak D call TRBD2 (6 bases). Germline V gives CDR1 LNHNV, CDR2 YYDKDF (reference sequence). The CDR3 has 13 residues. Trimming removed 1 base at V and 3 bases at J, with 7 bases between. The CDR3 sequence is CATSRGGNYEQYF. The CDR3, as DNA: TGTGCCACCAGCAGAGGCGGGAACTACGAGCAGTACTTC.

The CDR3 DNA sequence: TGTGCCAGCAGCAAGACAGGAGCCTACGAGCAGTACTTC. Protein sequence: CASSKTGAYEQYF. The chain employs TRBV21-1 and TRBJ2-7. TRBV21-1 is tagged as a pseudogene. The CDR3 runs to 13 residues.

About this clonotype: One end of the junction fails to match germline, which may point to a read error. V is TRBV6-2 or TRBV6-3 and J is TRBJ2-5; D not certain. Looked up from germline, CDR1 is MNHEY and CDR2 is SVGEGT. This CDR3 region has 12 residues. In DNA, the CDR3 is TGTGCCAGCAGTTACTCTCCAGAGACCAAGTACTTC. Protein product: CASSYSPETKYF.

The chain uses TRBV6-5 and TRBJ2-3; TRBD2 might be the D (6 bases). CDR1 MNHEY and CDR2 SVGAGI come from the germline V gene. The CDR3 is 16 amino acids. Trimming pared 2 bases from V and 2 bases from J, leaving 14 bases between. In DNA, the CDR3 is TGTGCCAGCAGTTACATGATGGGACTTCCCACAGATACGCAGTATTTT. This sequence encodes CASSYMMGLPTDTQYF.

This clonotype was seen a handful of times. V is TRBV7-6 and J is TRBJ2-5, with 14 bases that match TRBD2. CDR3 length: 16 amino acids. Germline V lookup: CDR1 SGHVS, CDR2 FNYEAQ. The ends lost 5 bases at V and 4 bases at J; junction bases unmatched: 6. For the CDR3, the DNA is TGTGCCAGCAGCAAGACTAGCGGGGGGGCCCGAGAGACCCAGTACTTC. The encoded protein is CASSKTSGGARETQYF.

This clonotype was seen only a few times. The DNA for the CDR3 is TGTGCCAGCAGTCCCGTGGGGGTAAGGGGGCAAGGCTACACCTTC. Translating it yields CASSPVGVRGQGYTF. The V gene is TRBV12-3 or TRBV12-4, the J gene TRBJ1-2; TRBD1 aligns across 7 bases. The CDR3 loop spans 15 amino acids. V was clipped by 5 bases and J by 8 bases; unmatched bases: 14.